This passage covers 4 T cell receptor beta chains from one sample sequenced in a study of shared clonotypes between healthy human individuals. Terminally differentiated effector memory CD45RA+ cells were left out of the naive CD8 fraction, which was CD45RO-negative and positively selected for CCR7. Method: immunoSEQ multiplex PCR; TCRdb's copy keeps in-frame clones and lacks some. The sample has around 2,100,000 clones; 85% to 95% are singletons. Sequences were obtained from naive CD8+ T cells sorted from blood. The origin of the receptors is a man aged 18 to 29 in good health.

V and J are TRBV5-6 and TRBJ2-7, with a weak D call TRBD1 (6 bases). V lost 0 bases and J lost 6, with 16 bases in between. The CDR3 is made up of 15 amino acids. Germline-derived CDR1 and CDR2 are SGHDT and YYEEEE. The CDR3 here is CASSLELGAKSEQYF. CDR3 nucleotides: TGTGCCAGCAGCTTGGAGCTGGGGGCCAAGAGCGAGCAGTACTTC.

The V call is TRBV7-2, the J call TRBJ2-7; no definite D call. Deletions cut 2 bases from V and 2 bases from J, with 10 bases between. CDR1 is SGHTA and CDR2 is FQGNSA in the germline V gene. This CDR3 has 14 residues. CDR3 nucleotide sequence: TGTGCCAGCAGCTTATTTGGGGTCCCCTACGAGCAGTACTTC. Translating gives CASSLFGVPYEQYF.

V and J are TRBV27 and TRBJ2-7; the D gene is possibly TRBD2 (6 bases). The CDR3 has 16 residues. The germline V gene has CDR1 MNHEY and CDR2 SMNVEV (reference sequence). V was trimmed by 5 bases and J by 7 bases, leaving 24 bases between them. The CDR3 here is CASSQEFRTGGKEQYF. CDR3 coding DNA: TGTGCCAGCAGTCAAGAATTCCGGACCGGGGGTAAGGAGCAGTACTTC.

The gene calls are TRBV7-9 and TRBJ2-7; D is unclear. V shed 8 bases and J shed 1 base, with 12 bases lying between them. CDR1 is SEHNR and CDR2 is FQNEAQ in the germline V gene (reference sequence). CDR3 length equals 13 residues. CDR3 nucleotide sequence: TGTGCCAGCGGCCTATCCTTATCCTACGAGCAGTACTTC. It codes for CASGLSLSYEQYF.